This TCR beta chain was profiled in a study of shared clonotypes between healthy human individuals. Study-wide points: Relative to clonotypes present in all four donors, those not shared had lower generation probabilities. Only blood samples were collected, and tissue repertoires likely differ. When naive CD4 clonotypes were compared across a few donors, around 5% were shared.

With regard to this clone: Its antigen is undetermined.

Only CD45RO-negative cells positively selected for CCR7 counted as naive CD8 cells, so terminally differentiated effector memory CD45RA+ cells were excluded. Generated by immunoSEQ multiplex PCR, the TCRdb table keeps only in-frame clones and is missing some. This table holds some 2.1 million clones, around 93% found once. Per germline, CDR1 MDHEN and CDR2 SYDVKM. The CDR3 covers 11 residues. J gave up 3 bases and V 11 bases, and 2 bases lay outside the gene matches. The clonotype was recovered from a man between 18 and 35 years old in good health. Some clones in this sample may be carry-over from other donors' samples. The V gene is TRBV28, the J gene TRBJ2-7; 9 bases align to TRBD2. Sequencing was performed on naive CD8+ T cells from PBMCs. CDR3 loop: CALAGDYEQYF. CDR3 DNA: TGTGCCTTAGCGGGGGACTACGAGCAGTACTTC. Variable domain in full (rest from reference TRBV28 and TRBJ2-7): DVKVTQSSRYLVKRTGEKVFLECVQDMDHENMFWYRQDPGLGLRLIYFSYDVKMKEKGDIPEGYSVSREKKERFSLILESASTNQTSMYLCALAGDYEQYFGPGTRLTVT.